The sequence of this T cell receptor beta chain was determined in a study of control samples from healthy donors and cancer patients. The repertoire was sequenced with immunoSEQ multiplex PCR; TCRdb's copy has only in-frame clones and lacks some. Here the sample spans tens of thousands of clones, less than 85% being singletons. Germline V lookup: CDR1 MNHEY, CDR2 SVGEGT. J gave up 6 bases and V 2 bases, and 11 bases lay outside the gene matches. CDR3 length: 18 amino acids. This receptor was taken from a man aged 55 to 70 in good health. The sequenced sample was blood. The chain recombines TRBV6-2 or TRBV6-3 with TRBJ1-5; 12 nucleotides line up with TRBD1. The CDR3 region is CASSYILRDRGRGQPQHF. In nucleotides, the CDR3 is TGTGCCAGCAGTTACATCTTGAGGGACAGGGGGCGCGGTCAGCCCCAGCATTTT.